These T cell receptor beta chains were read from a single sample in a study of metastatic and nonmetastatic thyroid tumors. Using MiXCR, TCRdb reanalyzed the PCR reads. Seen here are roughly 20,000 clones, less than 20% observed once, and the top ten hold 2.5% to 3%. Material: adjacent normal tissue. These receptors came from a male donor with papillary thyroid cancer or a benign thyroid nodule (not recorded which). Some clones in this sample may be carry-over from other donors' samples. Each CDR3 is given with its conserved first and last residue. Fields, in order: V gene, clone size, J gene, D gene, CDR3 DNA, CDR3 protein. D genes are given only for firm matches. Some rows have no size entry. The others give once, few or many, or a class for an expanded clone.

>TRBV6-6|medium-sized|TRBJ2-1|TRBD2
TGTGCCAGCAGGTTCCGTCTTAGCGGGAGGGTTGGCAATGAGCAGTTCTTC
CASRFRLSGRVGNEQFF
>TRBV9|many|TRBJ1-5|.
TGTGCCAGCAGCGTTGGGGGTTTCAATCAGCCCCAGCATTTT
CASSVGGFNQPQHF
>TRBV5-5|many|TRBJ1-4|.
TGTGCCAGCAGCTTCGGCCGGGGAGAAAAACTGTTTTTT
CASSFGRGEKLFF
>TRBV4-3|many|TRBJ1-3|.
TGCGCCAGCAGCCAAGATTTGGTCAGGGGAAACACCATATATTTT
CASSQDLVRGNTIYF
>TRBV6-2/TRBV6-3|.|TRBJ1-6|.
TGTGCCAGCTTGCTGACCGGGACGGGAAATTCACCCCTCCACTTT
CASLLTGTGNSPLHF
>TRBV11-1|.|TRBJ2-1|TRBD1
TGTGCCAGCAGCCTACCTGCAGGGGGCACCCCGGGGTACAATGAGCAGTTCTTC
CASSLPAGGTPGYNEQFF
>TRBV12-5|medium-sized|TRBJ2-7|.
TGTGCTAGCGCCGAAGGGGGGCGAACGTACGAGCAGTACTTC
CASAEGGRTYEQYF
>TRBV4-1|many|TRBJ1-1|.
TGCGCCAGCAGCCAGGTCAGCGAGGGCGAGACTGAAGCTTTCTTT
CASSQVSEGETEAFF
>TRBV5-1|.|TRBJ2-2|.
TGCGCCAGCATTCGGGGTGGTCCCGGGGAGCCGTTTTTT
CASIRGGPGEPFF
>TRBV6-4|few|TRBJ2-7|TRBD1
TGTGCCAGCACCTGGGGAACTATGACAGGGGCTAACGAGCAGTACTTC
CASTWGTMTGANEQYF
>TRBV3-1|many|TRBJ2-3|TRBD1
TGTGCCAGCAGCCTCGGGACAGCCGTTTTAGATACGCAGTATTTT
CASSLGTAVLDTQYF
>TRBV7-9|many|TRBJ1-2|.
TGTGCCAGCAGTAACGATATAGGAGTCCGTGGCGGCTACACCTTC
CASSNDIGVRGGYTF
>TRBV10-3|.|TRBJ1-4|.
TGTGCCATCAGCCCGTACCGGGGGGCGGATGAAGAACTGTTTTTT
CAISPYRGADEELFF
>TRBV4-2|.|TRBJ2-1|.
TGTGCCAGCAGCCAACCCGGGGTAGCGGCAGTTGGTTCCTACAATGAGCAGTTCTTC
CASSQPGVAAVGSYNEQFF
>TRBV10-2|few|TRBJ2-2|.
TGCGCCAGCATGTGGGGTAGCGTTCCCGGGGAGCTGTTTTTT
CASMWGSVPGELFF
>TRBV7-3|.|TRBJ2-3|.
TGTGCCAGCAGCTTATACGGGGGGCACTCAGATACGCAGTATTTC
CASSLYGGHSDTQYF
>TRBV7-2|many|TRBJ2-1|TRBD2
TGTGCCAGCAGCCCCATGGAGCGGGAGGGGAAAAATGAGCAGTTCTTC
CASSPMEREGKNEQFF
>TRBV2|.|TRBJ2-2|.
TGTGCCAGCAGTGCGCCACAGCGCGCCTGGGAGCTGCTTTTT
CASSAPQRAWELLF
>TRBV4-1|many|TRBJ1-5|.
TGCGCCAGCAGCCAATCTCGGGAGAGAACCCAGCATTTT
CASSQSRERTQHF
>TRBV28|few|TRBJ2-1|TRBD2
TGTGCCAGCAGTTTAGTACTAGCGGGGGGGCCTGGGGATGAGCAGTTCTTC
CASSLVLAGGPGDEQFF
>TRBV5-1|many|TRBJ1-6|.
TGCGCCAGCAGCTTGGCCGAAAGCAGGCGGAGTATAAATTCACCCCTCCACTTT
CASSLAESRRSINSPLHF
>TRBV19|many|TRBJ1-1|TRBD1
TGTGCCAGTAGTACAGGACAGGGTATGAACACTGAAGCTTTCTTT
CASSTGQGMNTEAFF
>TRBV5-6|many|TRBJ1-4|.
TGTGCCAGCAGTATGGCAACTAATGAAAAACTGTTTTTT
CASSMATNEKLFF
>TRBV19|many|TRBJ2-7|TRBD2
TGTGCCAGTAGTATTGCCGGGACTAGCTACGAGCAGTACTTC
CASSIAGTSYEQYF